This T cell receptor (beta chain) came from a study of OX40 agonist ivuxolimab in advanced cancers. Study information: Intravenous ivuxolimab at 0.01 to 10 mg/kg was given to patients every 2 weeks. Dose-escalation patients had hepatocellular carcinoma, melanoma, renal cell or head and neck cancer. At just under 85% male, the cohort had a mean age of 60 years, ranging from 23 to 79.

The method was immunoSEQ multiplex PCR; TCRdb's version includes in-frame clones alone and lacks a portion of them. This table holds some 40,000 clones, approximately 80% found once. Sequences were derived from CD4+ or CD8+ T cells sorted from blood, sampled in a trial of the OX40 agonist ivuxolimab. The sequence was collected from an adult with an advanced solid tumor such as melanoma, head and neck, liver or kidney cancer.

CDR3 DNA: TGTGCCAGCAGTCCCGGACGGCACACTGAAGCTTTCTTT. Its translation is CASSPGRHTEAFF. The genes are TRBV6-9 and TRBJ1-1; unclear D gene. This CDR3 comprises 13 residues. CDR1 and CDR2 (germline): MNHGY, SVAAGI. V lost 5 bases to trimming and J lost 3 bases, with 10 bases between them.